This T cell receptor (beta chain) was retrieved from a study of somatic mutations in cytotoxic T cells in rheumatoid arthritis. The CDR3 extends over 14 amino acids. Germline V gives CDR1 MNHEY, CDR2 SVGAGI. As concerns this clone: A read error may produce the germline difference seen at one junction end.

Once isolated by positive magnetic bead selection, the CD4+ and CD8+ cells had their purity checked by flow cytometry. The protocol was immunoSEQ multiplex PCR, while the TCRdb copy is restricted to in-frame clones and leaves out a portion. The sample carries 15,000 to 20,000 clones, 82% recorded once. The chain has TRBV6-5 and TRBJ1-4, with 9 bases that match TRBD1. The receptor's source is a woman between 50 and 59 years old with rheumatoid arthritis. The sequenced sample was CD8+ T cells sorted from blood. CDR3: CAGSVNRGREKLFF. CDR3 nucleotides: TGTGCCGGCAGTGTAAACAGGGGGCGCGAAAAACTGTTTTTT.